The rows below give T cell receptor beta chains drawn from one sample of a study of long-term antiretroviral therapy in people with HIV. Produced via immunoSEQ multiplex PCR; TCRdb's table is partial and in-frame only. The table includes 29,000 or so clones, 90% to 95% detected once. The specimen was unsorted PBMCs, collected approximately 7.4 years after starting antiretroviral therapy. These receptors all stem from a man in his forties or fifties with HIV. Both conserved end residues are part of each CDR3. Fields, in order: clone size, CDR3 length, D gene, V gene, J gene, CDR3 DNA, CDR3 protein. The D gene is left open where the match is weak. Not all rows give a size; the values are once, few, many and, for expanded clones, a class.

abundance: .; len: 14; d_gene: .; v_gene: TRBV28; j_gene: TRBJ1-2; CDR3nt: TGTGCCAGCAGTTTAGCGGGAGGGTCCTATGGCTACACCTTC; CDR3aa: CASSLAGGSYGYTF
abundance: .; len: 15; d_gene: .; v_gene: TRBV7-4; j_gene: TRBJ1-5; CDR3nt: TGTGCCAGCAGCTTATTACAGGGATACCTCCAGCCCCAGCATTTT; CDR3aa: CASSLLQGYLQPQHF
abundance: once; len: 15; d_gene: .; v_gene: TRBV29-1; j_gene: TRBJ2-3; CDR3nt: TGCAGCGTTGAGGCCGCTCTCCCTAGCACAGATACGCAGTATTTT; CDR3aa: CSVEAALPSTDTQYF
abundance: .; len: 12; d_gene: .; v_gene: TRBV2; j_gene: TRBJ2-7; CDR3nt: TGTGCCAGCAGTTGGACAGACTACGAGCAGTACTTC; CDR3aa: CASSWTDYEQYF
abundance: .; len: 14; d_gene: .; v_gene: TRBV7-2; j_gene: TRBJ2-7; CDR3nt: TGTGCCAGCAGCTTCCCCGGGGCCTCCTACGAGCAGTACTTC; CDR3aa: CASSFPGASYEQYF
abundance: .; len: 19; d_gene: .; v_gene: TRBV7-8; j_gene: TRBJ2-7; CDR3nt: TGTGCCAGCAGCTTAGACGATAGGCGACAGGCAGCTCTCTCCTACGAGCAGTACTTC; CDR3aa: CASSLDDRRQAALSYEQYF
abundance: .; len: 15; d_gene: TRBD1; v_gene: TRBV2; j_gene: TRBJ1-6; CDR3nt: TGTGCCAGCGGGTCCGGACAGGGCAGTGGGTCACCCCTCCACTTT; CDR3aa: CASGSGQGSGSPLHF
abundance: .; len: 16; d_gene: TRBD1; v_gene: TRBV27; j_gene: TRBJ2-3; CDR3nt: TGTGCCAGCAGTCGCCTGGCGACAGGGGTTGCAGATACGCAGTATTTT; CDR3aa: CASSRLATGVADTQYF
abundance: .; len: 13; d_gene: .; v_gene: TRBV7-2; j_gene: TRBJ2-1; CDR3nt: TGTGCCAGCAGCTCCCTAACCTACAATGAGCAGTTCTTC; CDR3aa: CASSSLTYNEQFF
abundance: .; len: 16; d_gene: TRBD1; v_gene: TRBV5-1; j_gene: TRBJ2-1; CDR3nt: TGCGCCAGCAGCCCTGACAGGGGTACAACCTACAATGAGCAGTTCTTC; CDR3aa: CASSPDRGTTYNEQFF
abundance: .; len: 15; d_gene: TRBD1; v_gene: TRBV7-6; j_gene: TRBJ1-2; CDR3nt: TGTGCCAGCACCCCGACAGGGTCGGGGGTCTATGGCTACACCTTC; CDR3aa: CASTPTGSGVYGYTF
abundance: .; len: 15; d_gene: .; v_gene: TRBV7-6; j_gene: TRBJ2-7; CDR3nt: TGTGCCAGCAGCTTAGGGACAGGGAGGGTCTACGAGCAGTACTTC; CDR3aa: CASSLGTGRVYEQYF
abundance: .; len: 15; d_gene: TRBD1; v_gene: TRBV7-6; j_gene: TRBJ2-5; CDR3nt: TGTGCCAGCAGCTTAAGACAGGGGGTTCAAGAGACCCAGTACTTC; CDR3aa: CASSLRQGVQETQYF
abundance: .; len: 14; d_gene: .; v_gene: TRBV25-1; j_gene: TRBJ1-5; CDR3nt: TGTGCCAGCAGTGGTCCATTTAGCAATCAGCCCCAGCATTTT; CDR3aa: CASSGPFSNQPQHF
abundance: .; len: 14; d_gene: TRBD1; v_gene: TRBV15; j_gene: TRBJ2-2; CDR3nt: TGTGCCACCAGCGGGGGACAGGACACCGGGGAGCTGTTTTTT; CDR3aa: CATSGGQDTGELFF
abundance: .; len: 16; d_gene: .; v_gene: TRBV9; j_gene: TRBJ2-2; CDR3nt: TGTGCCAGCAGCGTTATGGCAGGCAAGAACACCGGGGAGCTGTTTTTT; CDR3aa: CASSVMAGKNTGELFF
abundance: .; len: 12; d_gene: .; v_gene: TRBV18; j_gene: TRBJ2-7; CDR3nt: TGTGCCAGCTCACCGTCGTCCTACGAGCAGTACTTC; CDR3aa: CASSPSSYEQYF
abundance: .; len: 13; d_gene: .; v_gene: TRBV29-1; j_gene: TRBJ1-1; CDR3nt: TGCAGCGTCTTGCGACGGTTGAACACTGAAGCTTTCTTT; CDR3aa: CSVLRRLNTEAFF
abundance: .; len: 13; d_gene: .; v_gene: TRBV4-3; j_gene: TRBJ1-2; CDR3nt: TGCGCCAGCAGCCAATCCCAACAGGGTGGCTACACCTTC; CDR3aa: CASSQSQQGGYTF
abundance: .; len: 17; d_gene: .; v_gene: TRBV4-3; j_gene: TRBJ1-5; CDR3nt: TGCGCCAGCAGCCAAGCCGGGGGGAGGGGATGCAATCAGCCCCAGCATTTT; CDR3aa: CASSQAGGRGCNQPQHF
abundance: .; len: 14; d_gene: .; v_gene: TRBV5-1; j_gene: TRBJ2-1; CDR3nt: TGCGCCAGCAGTGCAAACAGGGTAGGTTCTGAGCAGTTCTTC; CDR3aa: CASSANRVGSEQFF
abundance: .; len: 16; d_gene: TRBD2; v_gene: TRBV11-2; j_gene: TRBJ2-1; CDR3nt: TGTGCCAGCAGCTTAGAGGTAGCGGGGGGGCTGAATGAGCAGTTCTTC; CDR3aa: CASSLEVAGGLNEQFF
abundance: .; len: 13; d_gene: .; v_gene: TRBV9; j_gene: TRBJ1-6; CDR3nt: TGTGCCAGCAGCTCTACAGCTAATTCACCCCTCCACTTT; CDR3aa: CASSSTANSPLHF
abundance: .; len: 11; d_gene: .; v_gene: TRBV2; j_gene: TRBJ1-4; CDR3nt: TGTGCCAGCAGTCTAAGGGAAAAACTGTTTTTT; CDR3aa: CASSLREKLFF
abundance: .; len: 14; d_gene: .; v_gene: TRBV19; j_gene: TRBJ2-2; CDR3nt: TGTGCCAGTAGTACCGGGCTGAACACCGGGGAGCTGTTTTTT; CDR3aa: CASSTGLNTGELFF
abundance: .; len: 15; d_gene: .; v_gene: TRBV9; j_gene: TRBJ2-3; CDR3nt: TGTGCCAGCGGCGAAGAGACAGGAAGCACAGATACGCAGTATTTT; CDR3aa: CASGEETGSTDTQYF
abundance: .; len: 14; d_gene: .; v_gene: TRBV5-1; j_gene: TRBJ2-3; CDR3nt: TGCGCCAGCAGCTTGGCCGGGGTTGCAGATACGCAGTATTTT; CDR3aa: CASSLAGVADTQYF
abundance: once; len: 15; d_gene: .; v_gene: TRBV9; j_gene: TRBJ2-7; CDR3nt: TGTGCCAGCAGCGCGGAAGGGGGGCTGTCCTACGAGCAGTACTTC; CDR3aa: CASSAEGGLSYEQYF
abundance: .; len: 15; d_gene: TRBD1; v_gene: TRBV6-1; j_gene: TRBJ2-3; CDR3nt: TGTGCCAGCAGTGAAAGACAGGGTTTGGGCGGAGGGCAGTATTTT; CDR3aa: CASSERQGLGGGQYF
abundance: once; len: 16; d_gene: TRBD1; v_gene: TRBV19; j_gene: TRBJ2-2; CDR3nt: TGTGCCAGTAGTCTTGAGGGACAGGGGAACACCGGGGAGCTGTTTTTT; CDR3aa: CASSLEGQGNTGELFF
abundance: .; len: 15; d_gene: TRBD1; v_gene: TRBV30; j_gene: TRBJ2-6; CDR3nt: TGTGCCTGGAGTAAAGGGGGCGCTGGGGCCAACGTCCTGACTTTC; CDR3aa: CAWSKGGAGANVLTF
abundance: .; len: 15; d_gene: .; v_gene: TRBV4-3; j_gene: TRBJ1-5; CDR3nt: TGCGCCAGCAGCCAAGAGGCAGGGCCCAATCAGCCCCAGCATTTT; CDR3aa: CASSQEAGPNQPQHF
abundance: .; len: 15; d_gene: TRBD1; v_gene: TRBV30; j_gene: TRBJ2-4; CDR3nt: TGTGCCTGGGGACAGGGGGCGATGGCCAAAAACATTCAGTACTTC; CDR3aa: CAWGQGAMAKNIQYF
abundance: .; len: 12; d_gene: .; v_gene: TRBV6-6; j_gene: TRBJ2-4; CDR3nt: TGTGCCAGCAGTACCCACAGGGAAATACAGTACTTC; CDR3aa: CASSTHREIQYF
abundance: .; len: 14; d_gene: .; v_gene: TRBV5-4; j_gene: TRBJ2-3; CDR3nt: TGTGCCAGCAGCTTGGAACTGTACACAGATACGCAGTATTTT; CDR3aa: CASSLELYTDTQYF